These 26 T cell receptor beta chains originate from one sample sequenced in a study of shared T cell receptors in the human thymus. Repertoires were generated with immunoSEQ multiplex PCR, while TCRdb's copy carries only in-frame clones and drops some. The sample has 500,000 to 850,000 clones, around 87% seen once. These same data were also listed under a study on human thymus T cells.

Sequencing was done on a sample of thymocytes. These receptors were taken from a boy younger than two with a congenital heart defect.

V is TRBV28 and J is TRBJ1-1; the match to TRBD1 covers 9 bases. CDR1 is MDHEN, CDR2 SYDVKM, per germline. This CDR3 contains 14 residues. V was clipped by 7 bases and J by 3 bases; unmatched bases: 6. The CDR3 DNA reads TGTGCCAGCACCGGGACAGGGAAGGACACTGAAGCTTTCTTT. The encoded protein is CASTGTGKDTEAFF.

This clone came up a few times. The chain employs TRBV4-3 and TRBJ1-2; possibly TRBD1 for D (5 bases). The CDR3 is made up of 15 amino acids. CDR1 LGHNA and CDR2 YSLEER come from the germline V gene. Trimming removed 2 bases at V and 2 bases at J, with 12 bases between. CDR3 nucleotides: TGCGCCAGCAGCCAAATACAGGACCAAAACTATGGCTACACCTTC. The encoded protein is CASSQIQDQNYGYTF.

CDR3 nucleotides: TGTGCCAGCATCGGCGGGAATGAGACCCAGTACTTC. It specifies CASIGGNETQYF. The chain uses TRBV6-5 and TRBJ2-5, with D possibly TRBD2 on 6 matching bases. Germline lookup yields CDR1 MNHEY and CDR2 SVGAGI. The V end was cut by 7 bases, the J end by 5 bases, with 11 bases between. CDR3 size: 12 residues.

The CDR3 DNA follows: TGTGCCAGCAGCCAACATGGCAAAAACATTCAGTACTTC. The encoded protein is CASSQHGKNIQYF. The chain joins TRBV5-6 to TRBJ2-4; D remains unclear. Trimming stripped 4 bases from V and 3 bases from J, with 8 bases between. The CDR3 extends over 13 amino acids. Looked up from germline, CDR1 is SGHDT and CDR2 is YYEEEE.

The chain has TRBV5-4 and TRBJ1-6; D gene unclear. This CDR3 has 14 residues. Trimming pared 5 bases from V and 10 bases from J, leaving 16 bases between. In germline, CDR1 is SGHNT, CDR2 YYREEE (reference sequence). CDR3 sequence (DNA): TGTGCCAGCAGTGGTAGGGAGGGTCACTCACCCCTCCACTTT. It translates to CASSGREGHSPLHF.

This chain uses TRBV19 with TRBJ2-7; D gene ambiguous. Trimming pared 2 bases from V and 7 bases from J, leaving 18 bases between. Per the germline V gene, CDR1 is LNHDA and CDR2 is SQIVND (reference sequence). The length of the CDR3 is 15 residues. The CDR3 bases are TGTGCCAGTAGTATAAGGCCGGAGCCCTACTTGGAGCAGTACTTC. Translation: CASSIRPEPYLEQYF.

The V and J genes are TRBV15 and TRBJ2-1; no reliable D call. In germline, CDR1 is LNHNV, CDR2 YYDKDF (reference sequence). With 0 bases removed from V and 4 bases from J, the gap between germline ends came to 13 bases. The CDR3 has 16 amino acids. CDR3 in amino acids: CATSRDAHTKYNEQFF. CDR3 DNA sequence: TGTGCCACCAGCAGAGATGCCCATACAAAATACAATGAGCAGTTCTTC.

Comments on this clone: One end of the junction fails to match germline, which may point to a read error. This chain connects TRBV18 to TRBJ2-7; possible D gene TRBD1, 6 bases. From germline, CDR1 is KGHSH and CDR2 LQKENI. This CDR3 spans 15 amino acids. CDR3 loop: CASSPLRGSDPEQYF. CDR3 DNA sequence: TGTGCCAGCTCGCCACTCAGGGGTTCAGACCCCGAGCAGTACTTC.

The chain links TRBV12-5 to TRBJ2-3; D ambiguous. CDR1 is LGHNT, CDR2 FRNRAP, per germline. The CDR3 runs to 13 residues. V dropped 3 bases and J dropped 3 bases, with 7 bases sitting between them. The CDR3 bases are TGTGCTAGTGGTTTTGAAGAGACAGATACGCAGTATTTT. Encoded protein: CASGFEETDTQYF.

This chain links TRBV7-9 with TRBJ1-2; D might be TRBD1 (5 bases). V lost 8 bases to trimming and J lost 0 bases, with 10 bases between them. Germline loops: CDR1 SEHNR, CDR2 FQNEAQ (reference sequence). The CDR3 has 13 residues. CDR3 in DNA: TGTGCCAGCGGACCCAGGGCTAACTATGGCTACACCTTC. This gives the protein CASGPRANYGYTF. Full variable domain (remainder filled in from reference TRBV7-9 and TRBJ1-2): DTGVSQNPRHKITKRGQNVTFRCDPISEHNRLYWYRQTLGQGPEFLTYFQNEAQLEKSRLLSDRFSAERPKGSFSTLEIQRTEQGDSAMYLCASGPRANYGYTFGSGTRLTVV.

V and J are TRBV6-5 and TRBJ1-2; D perhaps matches TRBD1 (5 bases). Per germline, CDR1 MNHEY and CDR2 SVGAGI. The germline V and J ends were trimmed by 5 bases and 4 bases, with 17 bases remaining between them. The CDR3 contains 15 residues. Here the CDR3 DNA reads TGTGCCAGCAGTCCCCAGTGGGGGGACCTCTATGGCTACACCTTC. It specifies CASSPQWGDLYGYTF.

V gene TRBV11-2 combines with J gene TRBJ2-7, with 8 nucleotides matching TRBD1. V gave up 6 bases and J gave up 6 bases; unmatched junction bases: 13. The CDR3 has 15 residues. The germline gives CDR1 SGHAT, CDR2 FQNNGV. The CDR3 sequence: CASRLTPGQGCEQYF. The CDR3 DNA reads as TGTGCCAGCAGACTAACCCCCGGACAGGGATGCGAGCAGTACTTC. The full variable domain, rest sourced from reference TRBV11-2 and TRBJ2-7, is EAGVAQSPRYKIIEKRQSVAFWCNPISGHATLYWYQQILGQGPKLLIQFQNNGVVDDSQLPKDRFSAERLKGVDSTLKIQPAKLEDSAVYLCASRLTPGQGCEQYFGPGTRLTVT.

This chain links TRBV10-2 with TRBJ2-5, with 7 bases identical to TRBD2. Germline values: CDR1 WSHSY, CDR2 SAAADI. CDR3 length: 18 amino acids. Unmatched junction bases numbered 19, after V lost 6 bases and J lost 3 bases. Here the CDR3 reads CASRPKEGQGLRKETQYF. In DNA, the CDR3 is TGCGCCAGCAGACCAAAGGAAGGGCAGGGACTAAGGAAAGAGACCCAGTACTTC.

The rearrangement links TRBV4-2 to TRBJ1-6; D is unclear. This CDR3 is built from 16 residues. The germline V gene encodes CDR1 LGHNA and CDR2 YNFKEQ. V was clipped by 3 bases and J by 7 bases, with 16 bases between them. The chain's CDR3 is CASSHVPLRENSPLHF. The DNA of the CDR3 is TGTGCCAGCAGCCATGTCCCTCTGAGGGAAAATTCACCCCTCCACTTT.

V usage is TRBV29-1 and J usage is TRBJ2-1; 10 bases match TRBD2. The V segment lost 8 bases and the J segment 0 bases; nucleotides outside the gene matches: 19. The CDR3 runs 19 residues. The V gene's germline CDR1 is SQVTM and CDR2 ANQGSEA. The DNA of the CDR3 is TGCAGCCTCGGCGGAGAGCCAGCGGGGGGGTCCAGCTCCTACAATGAGCAGTTCTTC. Its protein product is CSLGGEPAGGSSSYNEQFF.

A single count supports this clone. The chain employs TRBV5-1 and TRBJ2-7, with a possible D match to TRBD2 (5 bases). The CDR3 has 13 amino acids. Germline assignment: CDR1 SGHRS and CDR2 YFSETQ. Trimming removed 2 bases from V and 4 bases from J, with 10 bases in between. The CDR3 region is CASSFTSMYEQYF. CDR3 in DNA: TGCGCCAGCAGCTTTACTAGTATGTACGAGCAGTACTTC.

The chain employs TRBV11-2 and TRBJ1-6, with TRBD1 matching over 8 bases. The CDR3 is made up of 14 amino acids. V lost 4 bases, J lost 9 bases, and 5 bases stayed unmatched. Germline V gene lookup returns CDR1 SGHAT and CDR2 FQNNGV. The DNA of the CDR3 is TGTGCCAGCAGCTCGACAGGGGTTCTTTCACCCCTCCACTTT. Translating it yields CASSSTGVLSPLHF.

The DNA for the CDR3 is TGTGCCAGCAGCAGGGGAATAGTAGGGAACATTCAGTACTTC. Translated, it gives CASSRGIVGNIQYF. The chain employs TRBV5-6 and TRBJ2-4, with a weak D call TRBD1 (5 bases). The CDR3 covers 14 residues. Trimming took 4 bases from V and 7 from J, leaving 15 bases between them. Germline V CDR1 and CDR2: SGHDT, YYEEEE.

This chain links TRBV7-9 with TRBJ1-6; no clear D. The V end lost 2 bases, the J end lost 6 bases, and 14 bases lay between the germline ends. In germline, CDR1 is SEHNR, CDR2 FQNEAQ (reference sequence). This CDR3 is 16 amino acids long. The CDR3 here is CASSLSRANFNSPLHF. CDR3 nucleotides: TGTGCCAGCAGCTTAAGCCGAGCAAATTTTAATTCACCCCTCCACTTT. The full variable domain, completed using reference TRBV7-9 and TRBJ1-6, is DTGVSQNPRHKITKRGQNVTFRCDPISEHNRLYWYRQTLGQGPEFLTYFQNEAQLEKSRLLSDRFSAERPKGSFSTLEIQRTEQGDSAMYLCASSLSRANFNSPLHFGNGTRLTVT.

J is TRBJ1-1 and V is TRBV6-1; 10 nucleotides line up with TRBD1. The CDR3 sequence is 14 residues long. Trimming removed 6 bases from V and 3 bases from J; junction bases left unmatched: 4. Germline V gene data show CDR1 as MNHNS and CDR2 as SASEGT. CDR3 DNA: TGTGCCAGCAGAGGGACAGGGGACGACACTGAAGCTTTCTTT. Residues: CASRGTGDDTEAFF.

The CDR3 sequence: CASSETSGRIDTQYF. The DNA of the CDR3 is TGTGCCAGCAGCGAGACTAGCGGGAGAATAGATACGCAGTATTTT. The V call is TRBV9, the J call TRBJ2-3, with 12 bases fitting TRBD2. Looked up from germline, CDR1 is SGDLS and CDR2 is YYNGEE. J gave up 5 bases and V 3 bases, and 4 bases lay outside the gene matches. The CDR3 is made up of 15 amino acids.

The V call is TRBV21-1, the J call TRBJ2-1; TRBD1 was called by the table and not checked on the DNA. TRBV21-1 is a pseudogene locus. The CDR3 has 15 residues. The CDR3: CASSKAQGMGNEQFF. DNA of the CDR3: TGTGCCAGCAGCAAAGCACAGGGTATGGGCAATGAGCAGTTCTTC.

The rearrangement links TRBV5-1 to TRBJ2-5, with 8 positions matching TRBD1. Looked up from germline, CDR1 is SGHRS and CDR2 is YFSETQ. The CDR3 runs 18 residues. After removal of 4 bases from V and 1 base from J, the junction contained 15 bases not matched to a gene. The CDR3 spells CASSPAPPDRESQETQYF. The CDR3 DNA is TGCGCCAGCAGCCCAGCCCCCCCGGACAGGGAAAGCCAAGAGACCCAGTACTTC.

This clone appeared once. V is TRBV15 and J is TRBJ2-1; 8 bases agree with TRBD2. The CDR3 runs 14 residues. V trimming: 6 bases; J trimming: 6 bases; junction bases outside the gene matches: 7. CDR1 is LNHNV, CDR2 YYDKDF, per germline (reference sequence). Here the CDR3 reads CATRDGRVGNEQFF. CDR3 in DNA: TGTGCCACCAGAGACGGGAGGGTAGGCAATGAGCAGTTCTTC.

The V gene is TRBV19, the J gene TRBJ1-1; D is uncertain. Germline lookup yields CDR1 LNHDA and CDR2 SQIVND (reference sequence). The CDR3 has 14 amino acids. V lost 6 bases and J 6 bases, leaving 17 bases between the germline ends. The CDR3 protein is CASRADRSRAEAFF. The DNA for the CDR3 is TGTGCCAGTAGGGCGGACCGATCGAGGGCTGAAGCTTTCTTT.

The V and J genes are TRBV5-6 and TRBJ1-5, with TRBD1 matching 10 bases. V shed 4 bases, J shed 2 bases, and the junction held 12 bases outside the gene matches. This CDR3 is built from 18 residues. Germline V lookup: CDR1 SGHDT, CDR2 YYEEEE. In DNA form, the CDR3 reads TGTGCCAGCAGCACGGGGACAGGGGATGTGGACGGCAATCAGCCCCAGCATTTT. It translates to CASSTGTGDVDGNQPQHF.